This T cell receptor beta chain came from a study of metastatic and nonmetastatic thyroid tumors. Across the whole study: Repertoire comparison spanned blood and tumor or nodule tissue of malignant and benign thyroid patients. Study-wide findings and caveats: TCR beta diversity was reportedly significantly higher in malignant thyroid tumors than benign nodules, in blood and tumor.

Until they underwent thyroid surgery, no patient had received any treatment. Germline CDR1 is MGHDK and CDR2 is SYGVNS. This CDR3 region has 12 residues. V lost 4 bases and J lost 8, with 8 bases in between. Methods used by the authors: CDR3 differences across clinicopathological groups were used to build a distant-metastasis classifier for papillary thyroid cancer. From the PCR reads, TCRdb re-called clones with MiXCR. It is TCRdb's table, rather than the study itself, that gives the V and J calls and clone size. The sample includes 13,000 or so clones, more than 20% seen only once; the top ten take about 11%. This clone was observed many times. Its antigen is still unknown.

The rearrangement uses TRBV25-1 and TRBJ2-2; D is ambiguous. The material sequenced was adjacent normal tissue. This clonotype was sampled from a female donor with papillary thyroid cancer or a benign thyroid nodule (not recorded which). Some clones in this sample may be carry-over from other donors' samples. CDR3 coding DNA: TGTGCCAGCAGTGCTTTAACGGGGGAGCTGTTTTTT. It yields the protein CASSALTGELFF.